These 21 T cell receptor beta chains originate from one sample sequenced in a study of control samples from healthy donors and cancer patients. Assay: immunoSEQ multiplex PCR; the TCRdb copy retains only in-frame clones and omits some. The sample shows around 49,000 clones, over 85% of them seen only once. Sequencing used PBMCs. The source of these receptors is a man aged 40-55 years with colorectal cancer.

This clone was found once. The chain couples TRBV6-4 to TRBJ2-7; weak D call: TRBD1 (5 bases). CDR1 is MRHNA and CDR2 is SNTAGT in the germline V gene. The V gene lost 8 bases and the J gene lost 6 bases, with 17 bases spanning the gap. This CDR3 has 13 residues. CDR3 coding DNA: TGTGCCAGCCCTTCAGGTGCAGGGTTCGAGCAGTACTTC. Amino acids: CASPSGAGFEQYF.

This clone was observed once. The chain is built from TRBV20-1 and TRBJ1-2, with D maybe TRBD1 (5 bases). The CDR3 runs 11 residues. V lost 7 bases to trimming and J lost 0 bases, with 6 bases between them. From germline, CDR1 is DFQATT and CDR2 SNEGSKA (reference sequence). DNA for the CDR3: TGCAGTGTCAGGGCTAACTATGGCTACACCTTC. Translated: CSVRANYGYTF.

This clone came up once. The chain combines TRBV27 with TRBJ1-5, with TRBD1 identical over 7 bases. The CDR3 runs to 13 residues. Trimming cost V 4 bases and J 4 bases; bases outside gene matches: 1. From germline, CDR1 is MNHEY and CDR2 SMNVEV (reference sequence). The CDR3: CASSSDRNQPQHF. CDR3 bases: TGTGCCAGCAGTTCGGACAGGAATCAGCCCCAGCATTTT.

The table lists this clone with a few counts. This rearrangement joins TRBV5-5 to TRBJ1-6, with a weak D call TRBD1 (6 bases). Per germline, CDR1 SGHKS and CDR2 YYEKEE (reference sequence). V shed 4 bases and J shed 2 bases, with 10 bases lying between them. The CDR3 spans 15 residues. The CDR3 is CASSLGGAYNSPLHF. The CDR3 bases are TGTGCCAGCAGCCTAGGGGGAGCCTATAATTCACCCCTCCACTTT.

The rearrangement links TRBV6-1 to TRBJ1-5; 10 bases agree with TRBD1. The CDR3 loop spans 16 amino acids. Germline CDR1 is MNHNS and CDR2 is SASEGT. Trimming took 2 bases from V and 2 from J; bases not matched to a gene: 3. This CDR3 reads CASSETGTGGNQPQHF. In DNA, the CDR3 is TGTGCCAGCAGTGAAACCGGGACAGGGGGCAATCAGCCCCAGCATTTT.

This chain links TRBV3-1 (or the pseudogene TRBV3-2) with TRBJ1-2; D is uncertain. Germline CDR1 LGHDT, CDR2 YNNKEL (reference sequence). V was cut by 4 bases and J by 4 bases, with 13 bases left in between. The CDR3 sequence is 14 residues long. The DNA of the CDR3 is TGTGCCAGCAGCCGCAACGGAGTTCTCTATGGCTACACCTTC. This encodes CASSRNGVLYGYTF.

This clone appeared a single time. This chain connects TRBV7-9 to TRBJ1-2, with 8 bases that match TRBD1. V trimming: 4 bases; J trimming: 4 bases; junction bases outside the gene matches: 5. This CDR3 spans 14 amino acids. Germline V gives CDR1 SEHNR, CDR2 FQNEAQ (reference sequence). The CDR3 nucleotides are TGTGCCAGCAGCTACGGACAGGGCTTCTATGGCTACACCTTC. Protein: CASSYGQGFYGYTF.

This rearrangement joins TRBV7-2 to TRBJ1-5, with a weak D call TRBD1 (5 bases). Germline-derived CDR1 and CDR2 are SGHTA and FQGNSA. V was pared by 1 base and J by 3 bases, with 10 bases between. This CDR3 spans 15 amino acids. The CDR3 DNA reads TGTGCCAGCAGCTTAGAGAGCAGGGTCAATCAGCCCCAGCATTTT. It translates to CASSLESRVNQPQHF.

V and J are TRBV6-5 and TRBJ2-3; 9 bases match TRBD1. With V trimmed by 5 bases and J by 6 bases, 3 bases remained unmatched. CDR3 length: 13 residues. Germline-derived CDR1 and CDR2 are MNHEY and SVGAGI. In nucleotides, the CDR3 is TGTGCCAGCAGTACAGGGGGCGAGGATACGCAGTATTTT. It codes for CASSTGGEDTQYF.

The rearrangement uses TRBV7-2 and TRBJ2-5, with TRBD1 identical over 8 bases. This CDR3 has 16 amino acids. Germline assignment: CDR1 SGHTA and CDR2 FQGNSA. J gave up 4 bases and V 2 bases, and 9 bases lay outside the gene matches. The CDR3 nucleotides are TGTGCCAGCAGCTTATGGGCAGGGGGCTTAGGAGAGACCCAGTACTTC. This translates into CASSLWAGGLGETQYF.

This chain uses TRBV30 with TRBJ2-7; 9 bases line up with TRBD1. This CDR3 spans 11 amino acids. Germline assignment: CDR1 GTSNPN and CDR2 SVGIG (reference sequence). Losses at the gene ends were 5 bases for V and 4 bases for J; bases not matched to a gene: 0. In DNA, the CDR3 is TGTGCCTGGGGACAGGGGTACGAGCAGTACTTC. Translated, it gives CAWGQGYEQYF.

This chain uses TRBV5-1 with TRBJ2-5, with 7 bases lining up with TRBD1. The V gene end was trimmed by 0 bases and the J gene end by 2 bases; junction bases not matched to a gene: 1. CDR1 and CDR2 (germline): SGHRS, YFSETQ. This CDR3 is 14 amino acids long. This CDR3 reads CASSLGDRQETQYF. The CDR3 DNA reads as TGCGCCAGCAGCTTGGGGGACAGACAAGAGACCCAGTACTTC.

CDR3 DNA sequence: TGCGCCAGCAGCCGCGGTCCCTCCTACAATGAGCAGTTCTTC. This codes for CASSRGPSYNEQFF. V and J are TRBV4-3 and TRBJ2-1; D remains ambiguous. This CDR3 region has 14 residues. The ends were cut back, 4 bases at V and 0 bases at J, with 7 bases in the middle. Germline CDR1 reads LGHNA; CDR2 reads YSLEER.

The chain has TRBV9 and TRBJ2-2; 10 nucleotides agree with TRBD1. The CDR3 is made up of 16 amino acids. V lost 2 bases and J lost 3; bases outside the gene matches: 4. In germline, CDR1 is SGDLS, CDR2 YYNGEE. The CDR3 DNA reads TGTGCCAGCAGCGTCCGGACAGGGGGAGACACCGGGGAGCTGTTTTTT. Its protein product is CASSVRTGGDTGELFF.

The chain carries TRBV15 and TRBJ1-2; 12 positions match TRBD1. Germline loops: CDR1 LNHNV, CDR2 YYDKDF (reference sequence). V shed 1 base and J 8 bases; nucleotides not matched to a gene: 8. The CDR3 length is 16 residues. CDR3 region: CATSRAPGQGARGYTF. The CDR3 region has the DNA TGTGCCACCAGCAGAGCTCCGGGACAGGGGGCTAGAGGCTACACCTTC. The full variable domain, its missing parts supplied by reference TRBV15 and TRBJ1-2, is DAMVIQNPRYQVTQFGKPVTLSCSQTLNHNVMYWYQQKSSQAPKLLFHYYDKDFNNEADTPDNFQSRRPNTSFCFLDIRSPGLGDTAMYLCATSRAPGQGARGYTFGSGTRLTVV.

CDR3 DNA: TGTGCCGTCCTGAAGGGTACGACCGATGAGCAGTTCTTC. The encoded protein is CAVLKGTTDEQFF. The J gene is TRBJ2-1, the V gene TRBV6-6; D is ambiguous. The germline V and J ends were trimmed by 11 bases and 8 bases, with 19 bases remaining between them. Germline V gene sequence: CDR1 MNHNY, CDR2 SVGAGI (reference sequence). The CDR3 extends over 13 amino acids.

The rearrangement joins TRBV25-1 to TRBJ2-3; 8 bases line up with TRBD2. CDR1 is MGHDK and CDR2 is SYGVNS in the germline V gene. This CDR3 has 16 residues. The V and J ends lost 3 bases and 3 bases, in that order; junction bases with no gene match: 8. This chain's CDR3 is CASSDDGTRVTDTQYF. As DNA, the CDR3 is TGTGCCAGCAGTGATGATGGGACTAGGGTGACAGATACGCAGTATTTT. Using reference TRBV25-1 and TRBJ2-3 for the parts outside the CDR3, the full variable domain is EADIYQTPRYLVIGTGKKITLECSQTMGHDKMYWYQQDPGMELHLIHYSYGVNSTEKGDLSSESTVSRIRTEHFPLTLESARPSHTSQYLCASSDDGTRVTDTQYFGPGTRLTVL.

The CDR3 protein is CASRSSRGVGYTF. CDR3 coding DNA: TGTGCCAGTCGCTCTTCGAGGGGGGTCGGCTACACCTTC. This chain links TRBV3-1 (or the pseudogene TRBV3-2) with TRBJ1-2; a weak D match, TRBD1 (6 bases). Germline CDR1 reads LGHDT; CDR2 reads YNNKEL (reference sequence). V gave up 9 bases and J gave up 8 bases, with 19 bases separating them. The CDR3 is made up of 13 amino acids.

This clone came up once. The chain combines TRBV25-1 with TRBJ2-1, with 11 bases that match TRBD2. Trimming cost V 5 bases and J 15 bases; bases outside gene matches: 6. Germline CDR1 MGHDK, CDR2 SYGVNS. The CDR3 has 12 residues. The DNA for the CDR3 is TGTGCCAGCAGTCGTCCTAGCGGGAGGATGTTCTTC. This encodes CASSRPSGRMFF.

The chain links TRBV5-1 to TRBJ1-1, with 7 positions matching TRBD1. J was trimmed by 4 bases and V by 4 bases; bases with no gene match: 10. The CDR3 covers 15 residues. CDR1 SGHRS and CDR2 YFSETQ come from the germline V gene. The CDR3 sequence is CASSGATGRFTEAFF. The CDR3 bases are TGCGCCAGCAGCGGAGCGACAGGGAGGTTCACTGAAGCTTTCTTT.

The chain is built from TRBV5-1 and TRBJ2-1, with D unclear. CDR3 length: 11 residues. The V end lost 2 bases, the J end lost 4 bases, and 1 base lay between the germline ends. Germline values: CDR1 SGHRS, CDR2 YFSETQ. The DNA of the CDR3 is TGCGCCAGCAGCTTTTACAATGAGCAGTTCTTC. Protein sequence: CASSFYNEQFF.